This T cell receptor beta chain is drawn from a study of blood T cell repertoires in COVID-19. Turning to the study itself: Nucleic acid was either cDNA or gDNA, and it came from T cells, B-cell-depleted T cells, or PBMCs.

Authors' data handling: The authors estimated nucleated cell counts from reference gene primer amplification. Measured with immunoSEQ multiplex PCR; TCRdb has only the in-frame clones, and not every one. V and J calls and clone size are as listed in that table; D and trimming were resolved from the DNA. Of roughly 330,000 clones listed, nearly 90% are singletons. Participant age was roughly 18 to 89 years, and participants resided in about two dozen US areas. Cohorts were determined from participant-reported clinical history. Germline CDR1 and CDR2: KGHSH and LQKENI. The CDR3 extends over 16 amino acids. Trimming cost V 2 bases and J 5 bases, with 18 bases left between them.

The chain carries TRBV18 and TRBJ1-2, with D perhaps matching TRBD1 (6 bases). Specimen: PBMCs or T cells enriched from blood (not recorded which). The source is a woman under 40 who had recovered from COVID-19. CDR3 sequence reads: CASSPNHRESSYGYTF. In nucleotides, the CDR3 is TGTGCCAGCTCACCAAATCACAGGGAGAGTTCTTATGGCTACACCTTC.